The 32 T cell receptor beta chains below were found in one sample sequenced in a study of PD-L1 blockade in urothelial cancer listed by TCRdb under 2017. The sample's time point label is to be understood as: peripheral blood 6 weeks after treatment start. The library was produced with the immunoSEQ multiplex PCR assay. The immuneACCESS repertoire file appears here via TCRdb, limited to in-frame rearrangements. These files lack a portion of the clones; in checked studies, under half of the deficit traces to unresolved V genes, and the cause of the others is not known. The sample profile shows around 24,000 clones; 82% of them were found once. About 1.6% of the sample lies in the top ten. The sequenced sample was PBMCs, obtained around atezolizumab (anti-PD-L1) treatment. The receptors stem from a man aged 70-80 years with urothelial cancer.

This sequence joins TRBV7-3 and TRBJ2-5, with a possible D match to TRBD2 (6 bases). Trimming took 5 bases from V and 2 from J, leaving 18 bases between them. This CDR3 has 16 residues. Per germline, CDR1 SGHTA and CDR2 FQGTGA. CDR3 protein: CASSRDSADAQETQYF. Written as DNA, the CDR3 is TGTGCCAGCAGCCGGGACTCTGCGGACGCTCAAGAGACCCAGTACTTC.

This chain links TRBV5-1 with TRBJ1-1; 10 positions agree with TRBD1. Trimming took 4 bases from V and 5 from J; bases not matched to a gene: 5. Germline CDR1 reads SGHRS; CDR2 reads YFSETQ. The CDR3 sequence is 14 residues long. CDR3 nucleotide sequence: TGCGCCAGCAGCCCGGGGGACAGGGGTACTGAAGCTTTCTTT. Translation gives CASSPGDRGTEAFF. Full variable domain (rest looked up from reference TRBV5-1 and TRBJ1-1): KAGVTQTPRYLIKTRGQQVTLSCSPISGHRSVSWYQQTPGQGLQFLFEYFSETQRNKGNFPGRFSGRQFSNSRSEMNVSTLELGDSALYLCASSPGDRGTEAFFGQGTRLTVV.

This chain uses TRBV5-4 with TRBJ2-7, with 7 bases fitting TRBD2. V shed 4 bases and J 0 bases; nucleotides not matched to a gene: 7. The CDR3 contains 15 residues. CDR1 is SGHNT and CDR2 is YYREEE in the germline V gene (reference sequence). CDR3 DNA sequence: TGTGCCAGCAGCCGATTAGCGGGTCTCTCCTACGAGCAGTACTTC. Translation gives CASSRLAGLSYEQYF.

This chain uses TRBV13 with TRBJ1-2, with 7 bases that match TRBD1. CDR1 is PRHDT and CDR2 is FYEKMQ in the germline V gene (reference sequence). The trim removed 6 bases at V and 4 bases at J, leaving 11 bases unmatched. This CDR3 is built from 15 residues. The CDR3 reads CASSQATGRFYGYTF. Here the CDR3 DNA reads TGTGCCAGCAGTCAGGCGACAGGGCGCTTCTATGGCTACACCTTC.

J is TRBJ1-3 and V is TRBV5-8, with a tentative D call TRBD1 (5 bases). Germline V gene lookup returns CDR1 SGHTS and CDR2 YDEGEE. V was shortened by 2 bases and J by 0 bases, with 6 bases between the two germline ends. This CDR3 is 14 amino acids long. The CDR3 region is CASSLQASGNTIYF. DNA of the CDR3: TGTGCCAGCAGCTTACAGGCCTCTGGAAACACCATATATTTT.

The V gene is TRBV7-3, the J gene TRBJ2-1, with D possibly matching TRBD2 (6 bases). CDR3 length equals 17 residues. Germline lookup yields CDR1 SGHTA and CDR2 FQGTGA. V lost 5 bases and J 7 bases, leaving 24 bases between the germline ends. The CDR3: CASSLLGGGSPWNEQFF. The CDR3 DNA is TGTGCCAGCAGCCTACTGGGTGGGGGGTCCCCGTGGAATGAGCAGTTCTTC.

This clone appeared a few times. This chain uses TRBV2 with TRBJ1-3; 8 positions agree with TRBD1. Per germline, CDR1 SNHLY and CDR2 FYNNEI. The V gene end was trimmed by 8 bases and the J gene end by 4 bases; junction bases not matched to a gene: 16. The CDR3 totals 17 residues. CDR3: CASSSPPGQVTGNTIYF. CDR3 nucleotides: TGTGCCAGCTCTAGTCCACCGGGACAGGTCACGGGAAACACCATATATTTT.

CDR3 nucleotides: TGTGCCAGCTCACCGGACAGGGACCAGCCCCAGCATTTT. Amino acid sequence: CASSPDRDQPQHF. The J gene is TRBJ1-5, the V gene TRBV18, with 8 bases that match TRBD1. V was clipped by 3 bases and J by 7 bases; unmatched bases: 2. Germline-derived CDR1 and CDR2 are KGHSH and LQKENI. The CDR3 runs to 13 residues. The complete variable domain, with remaining parts taken from reference TRBV18 and TRBJ1-5, reads NAGVMQNPRHLVRRRGQEARLRCSPMKGHSHVYWYRQLPEEGLKFMVYLQKENIIDESGMPKERFSAEFPKEGPSILRIQQVVRGDSAAYFCASSPDRDQPQHFGDGTRLSIL.

This clone showed up just once. The genes are TRBV7-2 and TRBJ2-2, with 13 bases matching TRBD2. The trim removed 4 bases at V and 8 bases at J, leaving 10 bases unmatched. From germline, CDR1 is SGHTA and CDR2 FQGNSA. This CDR3 contains 17 residues. The CDR3 DNA sequence: TGTGCCAGCAGCTCCCCGGGACTAGCGGGAAGGGGTGGGGAGCTGTTTTTT. This encodes CASSSPGLAGRGGELFF. The variable domain in full, with the rest retrieved from reference TRBV7-2 and TRBJ2-2, is GAGVSQSPSNKVTEKGKDVELRCDPISGHTALYWYRQSLGQGLEFLIYFQGNSAPDKSGLPSDRFSAERTGGSVSTLTIQRTQQEDSAVYLCASSSPGLAGRGGELFFGEGSRLTVL.

This chain connects TRBV29-1 to TRBJ1-1; 10 bases fit TRBD1. Germline CDR1 reads SQVTM; CDR2 reads ANQGSEA. The CDR3 sequence is 13 residues long. Unmatched junction bases numbered 4, after V lost 7 bases and J lost 2 bases. In nucleotides, the CDR3 is TGCAGCGGGGGACAGGGGAGTAACACTGAAGCTTTCTTT. This encodes CSGGQGSNTEAFF.

The V gene is TRBV11-3, the J gene TRBJ2-1; D might be TRBD1 (5 bases). The CDR3 is 13 residues long. V dropped 3 bases and J dropped 5 bases, with 8 bases sitting between them. Germline lookup yields CDR1 SGHNT and CDR2 YENEEA. In nucleotides, the CDR3 is TGTGCCAGCAGCTTTTCACAGGACAATGAGCAGTTCTTC. Residues: CASSFSQDNEQFF.

This clone was seen a single time. This chain joins TRBV5-1 and TRBJ1-1, with 8 bases fitting TRBD1. J gave up 5 bases and V 4 bases, and 10 bases lay outside the gene matches. The CDR3 contains 15 residues. The germline V gene encodes CDR1 SGHRS and CDR2 YFSETQ. The chain's CDR3 is CASSPEGQGGTEAFF. CDR3 sequence (DNA): TGCGCCAGCAGCCCCGAAGGACAGGGAGGGACTGAAGCTTTCTTT.

This chain joins TRBV7-2 and TRBJ2-5, with D perhaps matching TRBD1 (6 bases). The CDR3 extends over 14 amino acids. Germline values: CDR1 SGHTA, CDR2 FQGNSA. The V end lost 3 bases, the J end lost 3 bases, and 11 bases lay between the germline ends. The chain's CDR3 is CASSLLSGEETQYF. The CDR3, as DNA: TGTGCCAGCAGCTTGCTATCAGGGGAAGAGACCCAGTACTTC.

This clone occurred a few times. The rearrangement uses TRBV14 and TRBJ1-2, with D perhaps matching TRBD1 (6 bases). The V end lost 0 bases, the J end lost 4 bases, and 12 bases lay between the germline ends. Looked up from germline, CDR1 is SGHDN and CDR2 is FVKESK. The CDR3 loop spans 15 amino acids. The CDR3 sequence is CASSQEGTPAYGYTF. Written as DNA, the CDR3 is TGTGCCAGCAGCCAAGAGGGGACACCCGCCTATGGCTACACCTTC.

The V and J genes are TRBV5-4 and TRBJ2-1; D gene uncertain. The CDR3 has 16 residues. The germline CDR1 and CDR2 sequences are SGHNT and YYREEE (reference sequence). V was cut by 4 bases and J by 9 bases, with 23 bases left in between. The DNA for the CDR3 is TGTGCCAGCAGCCATGCGTGGGCCGCGAGAGAAGGTGAGCAGTTCTTC. Encoded protein: CASSHAWAAREGEQFF. Filled out from reference TRBV5-4 and TRBJ2-1, the complete variable domain reads ETGVTQSPTHLIKTRGQQVTLRCSSQSGHNTVSWYQQALGQGPQFIFQYYREEENGRGNFPPRFSGLQFPNYSSELNVNALELDDSALYLCASSHAWAAREGEQFFGPGTRLTVL.

This chain uses TRBV11-2 with TRBJ2-5; TRBD2 agrees at 7 bases. There are 16 residues in the CDR3. Germline CDR1 and CDR2: SGHAT and FQNNGV. V was pared by 5 bases and J by 1 base, with 10 bases of the junction left unmatched. The DNA for the CDR3 is TGTGCCAGCAGCCTAGGGACTACCGGGTTCCAAGAGACCCAGTACTTC. The encoded protein is CASSLGTTGFQETQYF.

The genes are TRBV7-8 and TRBJ2-7; possibly TRBD2 for D (6 bases). Germline CDR1 reads SGHVS; CDR2 reads FQNEAQ. The CDR3 spans 16 residues. Trimming took 1 base from V and 7 from J, leaving 20 bases between them. The CDR3 coding sequence is TGTGCCAGCAGCTTAGAAAGGGCTGGGGCCGGGGGAGAGCAGTACTTC. It codes for CASSLERAGAGGEQYF.

This CDR3 is CASRPTGNTEDTQYF. The CDR3 nucleotides are TGCGCCAGCAGACCTACAGGGAATACAGAGGATACGCAGTATTTT. The chain recombines TRBV5-1 with TRBJ2-3, with D possibly being TRBD1 (6 bases). Germline-derived CDR1 and CDR2 are SGHRS and YFSETQ. The CDR3 runs 15 residues. Deletions cut 5 bases from V and 6 bases from J, with 19 bases between.

The rearrangement joins TRBV6-1 to TRBJ2-7; TRBD2 matches at 11 bases. The V segment lost 4 bases and the J segment 4 bases; nucleotides outside the gene matches: 6. The length of the CDR3 is 15 residues. Germline V gene data show CDR1 as MNHNS and CDR2 as SASEGT. The DNA for the CDR3 is TGTGCCAGCAGTGGCGGGACTAGCGGACTTTACGAGCAGTACTTC. Translating it yields CASSGGTSGLYEQYF.

This chain joins TRBV28 and TRBJ1-4; TRBD1 might be the D (6 bases). V was pared by 4 bases and J by 0 bases, with 27 bases between. Germline V CDR1 and CDR2: MDHEN, SYDVKM. The CDR3 runs 21 residues. CDR3 loop: CASSSYLPRTEALATNEKLFF. The CDR3 nucleotides read TGTGCCAGCAGTTCTTACCTACCAAGGACAGAAGCCCTTGCAACTAATGAAAAACTGTTTTTT.

CDR3 amino acids: CASRPGLAGEFSYNEQFF. The CDR3 coding sequence is TGCGCCAGCAGACCGGGACTAGCGGGAGAATTCTCCTACAATGAGCAGTTCTTC. The chain uses TRBV5-1 and TRBJ2-1, with 14 bases matching TRBD2. The V gene end was trimmed by 5 bases and the J gene end by 0 bases; junction bases not matched to a gene: 7. CDR1 and CDR2 (germline): SGHRS, YFSETQ. The CDR3 extends over 18 amino acids. Full variable domain (rest looked up from reference TRBV5-1 and TRBJ2-1): KAGVTQTPRYLIKTRGQQVTLSCSPISGHRSVSWYQQTPGQGLQFLFEYFSETQRNKGNFPGRFSGRQFSNSRSEMNVSTLELGDSALYLCASRPGLAGEFSYNEQFFGPGTRLTVL.

The chain joins TRBV5-1 to TRBJ1-1; 7 bases agree with TRBD1. The germline V gene has CDR1 SGHRS and CDR2 YFSETQ. This CDR3 is 14 amino acids long. The V gene end was trimmed by 4 bases and the J gene end by 4 bases; junction bases not matched to a gene: 7. The chain's CDR3 is CASSPGDSTTEAFF. The CDR3 nucleotides read TGCGCCAGCAGCCCGGGGGACAGCACCACTGAAGCTTTCTTT.

V and J are TRBV19 and TRBJ2-1; possibly TRBD2 for D (6 bases). V dropped 7 bases and J dropped 7 bases, with 23 bases sitting between them. The V gene's germline CDR1 is LNHDA and CDR2 SQIVND (reference sequence). CDR3 length equals 16 residues. CDR3 in amino acids: CASTDTGVGGNNEQFF. The CDR3 DNA follows: TGTGCCAGTACTGATACGGGCGTGGGCGGGAATAATGAGCAGTTCTTC.

CDR3 DNA: TGTGCCAGCCGATACGGCCGGGGGACCATATATTTT. This gives the protein CASRYGRGTIYF. The gene calls are TRBV14 and TRBJ1-3; tentatively, D is TRBD1 (5 bases). CDR1 is SGHDN and CDR2 is FVKESK in the germline V gene. The V and J ends lost 8 bases and 10 bases respectively, with 15 bases between them. This CDR3 comprises 12 residues.

CDR3 in DNA: TGCGCCAGCAGCTCTTTGACAAGAAGCACAGATACGCAGTATTTT. Translating gives CASSSLTRSTDTQYF. The chain couples TRBV5-1 to TRBJ2-3; no clear D gene. V lost 3 bases to trimming and J lost 0 bases, with 11 bases between them. The CDR3 covers 15 residues. Germline values: CDR1 SGHRS, CDR2 YFSETQ.

The count of this clone is one. The chain combines TRBV5-8 with TRBJ2-2; TRBD2 matches at 10 bases. Germline values: CDR1 SGHTS, CDR2 YDEGEE. V gave up 4 bases and J gave up 6 bases; unmatched junction bases: 6. The CDR3 extends over 15 amino acids. CDR3 sequence (DNA): TGTGCCAGCAGCCGTCTAGCGGGAGTTTCCGGGGAGCTGTTTTTT. It yields the protein CASSRLAGVSGELFF.

This clone was picked up a small number of times. The chain joins TRBV2 to TRBJ2-1; 11 bases line up with TRBD2. The germline gives CDR1 SNHLY, CDR2 FYNNEI. V was pared by 6 bases and J by 10 bases, with 2 bases of the junction left unmatched. This CDR3 has 12 amino acids. CDR3 sequence reads: CASRLAGEEQFF. The CDR3 DNA sequence: TGTGCCAGCAGACTAGCGGGAGAGGAGCAGTTCTTC.

This chain joins TRBV9 and TRBJ2-3; TRBD2 matches at 7 bases. Germline CDR1 reads SGDLS; CDR2 reads YYNGEE. After removal of 0 bases from V and 2 bases from J, the junction contained 9 bases not matched to a gene. The CDR3 is 17 amino acids. In DNA form, the CDR3 reads TGTGCCAGCAGCGTAGGCGGTAAGACTAGCTCCACAGATACGCAGTATTTT. Protein product: CASSVGGKTSSTDTQYF.

The rearrangement uses TRBV7-9 and TRBJ2-5; 7 nucleotides agree with TRBD1. The germline gives CDR1 SEHNR, CDR2 FQNEAQ (reference sequence). The CDR3 has 15 residues. V was clipped by 5 bases and J by 0 bases; unmatched bases: 6. Here the CDR3 reads CASSLGGQYQETQYF. In DNA form, the CDR3 reads TGTGCCAGCAGCCTAGGGGGCCAGTACCAAGAGACCCAGTACTTC.

This clone was counted between two and nine times. The V call is TRBV19, the J call TRBJ1-1; 12 nucleotides line up with TRBD1. Germline lookup yields CDR1 LNHDA and CDR2 SQIVND (reference sequence). The CDR3 has 16 residues. Losses at the gene ends were 10 bases for V and 3 bases for J; bases not matched to a gene: 12. Here the CDR3 DNA reads TGTGCCACCATGGGGTGGGACAGGGGGCCCGACACTGAAGCTTTCTTT. Amino acid sequence: CATMGWDRGPDTEAFF.

The genes are TRBV28 and TRBJ1-1, with D tentatively TRBD1 (5 bases). Germline CDR1 reads MDHEN; CDR2 reads SYDVKM. The V end lost 6 bases, the J end lost 5 bases, and 16 bases lay between the germline ends. This CDR3 is 14 amino acids long. The CDR3 DNA follows: TGTGCCAGCAGCCCTGCCCAGGGATCGACTGAAGCTTTCTTT. Amino acids: CASSPAQGSTEAFF.

The chain is built from TRBV11-2 and TRBJ2-7; TRBD1 matches 8 bases. V shed 7 bases, J shed 2 bases, and the junction held 10 bases outside the gene matches. Germline V gene data show CDR1 as SGHAT and CDR2 as FQNNGV. This CDR3 is built from 15 residues. The CDR3 region has the DNA TGTGCCAGCACTCCGGGGACAGGTAATACCTACGAGCAGTACTTC. The encoded protein is CASTPGTGNTYEQYF.